Listed below are T cell receptor beta chains from one sample, sequenced in a study of blood T cells in healthy people across ages. One entry per CDR3 protein results from TCRdb running MiXCR on the 5' RACE reads. The sample lists some 1.4 million distinct CDR3 sequences; around 39% were seen once. The sequenced sample was blood. The receptors derive from a woman in her late teens or twenties in good health. CDR3s include the opening cysteine and the closing phenylalanine or tryptophan. A D gene is named only where the DNA matches it firmly. Part of the rows lack a size; the others show once, few, many or a class for expanded clones.

D	V	size	J	CDR3	DNA
-	TRBV5-5	-	TRBJ2-1	CASSLEGSASNEQFF	TGTGCCAGCAGCTTGGAGGGTAGCGCCTCTAATGAGCAGTTCTTC
TRBD2	TRBV25-1	-	TRBJ2-5	CASSDSGSNEQYF	TGTGCCAGCAGTGATAGCGGGAGCAATGAGCAGTACTTC
TRBD2	TRBV20-1	many	TRBJ2-7	CSARFSGAYEQYF	TGCAGTGCTCGCTTTAGCGGGGCATACGAGCAGTACTTC
-	TRBV20-1	-	TRBJ2-7	CSARGPNYEQYF	TGCAGTGCTAGAGGTCCTAACTACGAGCAGTACTTC
-	TRBV27	-	TRBJ1-1	CASSVSLRGTEAFF	TGTGCCAGCAGTGTATCTTTGCGGGGCACTGAAGCTTTCTTT
-	TRBV6-5	-	TRBJ1-2	CASKTYRETYGYTF	TGTGCCAGCAAAACGTACAGGGAAACCTATGGCTACACCTTC
-	TRBV29-1	-	TRBJ1-2	CSVEGQDNGYTF	TGCAGCGTTGAAGGACAGGACAATGGCTACACCTTC
-	TRBV12-3/TRBV12-4	few	TRBJ1-6	CASSRAQGSPLHF	TGTGCCAGCAGTAGAGCTCAGGGTTCACCCCTCCACTTT
TRBD2	TRBV12-3/TRBV12-4	-	TRBJ2-1	CASSFVAGGPIVEQFF	TGTGCCAGCAGTTTCGTAGCGGGGGGGCCTATCGTTGAGCAGTTCTTC
-	TRBV25-1	few	TRBJ1-4	CASTDQGRGATNEKLFF	TGTGCCAGCACCGACCAGGGGAGAGGTGCAACTAATGAAAAACTGTTTTTT
TRBD1	TRBV30	-	TRBJ2-7	CAWSLTGVTDEQYF	TGTGCCTGGAGCTTGACAGGGGTCACTGACGAGCAGTACTTC
-	TRBV9	-	TRBJ2-7	CASSVGPSPCEQYF	TGTGCCAGCAGCGTAGGACCTTCCCCCTGCGAGCAGTACTTC
-	TRBV2	-	TRBJ2-7	CASMGIYEQYF	TGTGCCAGCATGGGGATTTACGAGCAGTACTTC
-	TRBV2	-	TRBJ2-5	CASLRGREETQYF	TGTGCCAGCTTAAGGGGGAGGGAAGAGACCCAGTACTTC
TRBD1	TRBV5-8	-	TRBJ2-7	CASSLGQGDPYEQYF	TGTGCCAGCAGCTTGGGACAGGGGGACCCTTACGAGCAGTACTTC
-	TRBV5-1	-	TRBJ2-1	CASSLAQGPYNEQFF	TGCGCCAGCAGCTTGGCTCAGGGGCCTTACAATGAGCAGTTCTTC
TRBD1	TRBV27	-	TRBJ1-4	CASSRLGQGLKEKLFF	TGTGCCAGCAGTCGCCTCGGACAGGGGCTGAAGGAAAAACTGTTTTTT
TRBD1	TRBV25-1	few	TRBJ2-7	CASIGAGTGRSSSYEQYF	TGTGCCAGCATAGGCGCAGGGACAGGAAGAAGTTCCTCCTACGAGCAGTACTTC
-	TRBV14	-	TRBJ2-1	CASSQDRRGTRSSYNEQFF	TGTGCCAGCAGCCAAGATAGGAGGGGGACCCGCAGCTCCTACAATGAGCAGTTCTTC
-	TRBV12-3/TRBV12-4	few	TRBJ2-6	CASSFTSSGANVLTF	TGTGCCAGCAGTTTTACTAGCTCTGGGGCCAACGTCCTGACTTTC
-	TRBV6-1	-	TRBJ2-3	CASSPLAEADTQYF	TGTGCCAGCAGTCCACTAGCAGAAGCGGATACGCAGTATTTT
-	TRBV30	-	TRBJ2-1	CARTKDKLTAANEQFF	TGTGCCCGGACGAAAGATAAACTGACAGCTGCCAATGAGCAGTTCTTC
-	TRBV20-1	-	TRBJ2-7	CSATVTGGGYEQYF	TGCAGTGCCACCGTCACCGGAGGAGGCTACGAGCAGTACTTC
-	TRBV12-3/TRBV12-4	many	TRBJ2-7	CASSTAVLHEQYF	TGTGCCAGCAGCACGGCTGTATTACACGAGCAGTACTTC
-	TRBV20-1	-	TRBJ2-5	CSARDFDGWETQYF	TGCAGTGCTAGAGATTTCGACGGATGGGAGACCCAGTACTTC
TRBD1	TRBV27	-	TRBJ1-1	CASSISGQHTEAFF	TGTGCCAGCAGTATATCGGGACAGCACACTGAAGCTTTCTTT
-	TRBV4-2	few	TRBJ2-3	CASSQILGDHKTASTDTQYF	TGTGCCAGCAGCCAAATCCTGGGGGACCACAAAACAGCTAGCACAGATACGCAGTATTTT
TRBD1	TRBV6-5	-	TRBJ1-5	CASSRTGLYQPQHF	TGTGCCAGCAGCAGGACAGGCCTCTATCAGCCCCAGCATTTT
-	TRBV10-3	-	TRBJ1-1	CAISEGQRGTEAFF	TGTGCCATCAGTGAGGGACAGCGGGGGACTGAAGCTTTCTTT
TRBD2	TRBV4-1	-	TRBJ2-6	CASSQPLREGGANVLTF	TGCGCCAGCAGCCAACCTCTCCGGGAGGGTGGGGCCAACGTCCTGACTTTC
-	TRBV3-1	few	TRBJ2-1	CASSQGPGANYNEQFF	TGTGCCAGCAGCCAAGGTCCGGGGGCGAACTACAATGAGCAGTTCTTC
-	TRBV10-3	-	TRBJ2-4	CAISSGTPTVKNIQYF	TGTGCCATCAGTTCCGGAACTCCCACCGTCAAAAACATTCAGTACTTC
-	TRBV11-3	-	TRBJ1-1	CASSRGRGFTEAFF	TGTGCCAGCAGCCGAGGGCGGGGGTTCACTGAAGCTTTCTTT
TRBD2	TRBV6-1	once	TRBJ2-2	CASSGLADITGELFF	TGTGCCAGCAGTGGACTAGCGGATATCACCGGGGAGCTGTTTTTT
-	TRBV30	-	TRBJ2-7	CAWKREVSSNYEQYF	TGTGCCTGGAAAAGAGAGGTCAGTTCTAACTACGAGCAGTACTTC
-	TRBV6-2/TRBV6-3	-	TRBJ1-2	CASRDAVGYTF	TGTGCCAGCAGAGACGCGGTCGGCTACACCTTC